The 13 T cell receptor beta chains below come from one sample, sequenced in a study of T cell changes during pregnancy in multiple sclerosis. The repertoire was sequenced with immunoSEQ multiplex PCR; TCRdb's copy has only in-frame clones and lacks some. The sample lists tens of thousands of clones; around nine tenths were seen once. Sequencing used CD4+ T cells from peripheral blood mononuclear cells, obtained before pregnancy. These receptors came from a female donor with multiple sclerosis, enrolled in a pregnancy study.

The CDR3 sequence is CASSLTGGEEYTIYF. The CDR3 nucleotides are TGTGCCAGCAGCTTAACTGGGGGCGAGGAATACACCATATATTTT. This sequence joins TRBV7-9 and TRBJ1-3, with D perhaps TRBD1 (6 bases). V shed 2 bases and J shed 8 bases, with 16 bases lying between them. Germline values: CDR1 SEHNR, CDR2 FQNEAQ (reference sequence). The CDR3 is 15 amino acids. Full variable domain (missing parts from reference TRBV7-9 and TRBJ1-3): DTGVSQNPRHKITKRGQNVTFRCDPISEHNRLYWYRQTLGQGPEFLTYFQNEAQLEKSRLLSDRFSAERPKGSFSTLEIQRTEQGDSAMYLCASSLTGGEEYTIYFGEGSWLTVV.

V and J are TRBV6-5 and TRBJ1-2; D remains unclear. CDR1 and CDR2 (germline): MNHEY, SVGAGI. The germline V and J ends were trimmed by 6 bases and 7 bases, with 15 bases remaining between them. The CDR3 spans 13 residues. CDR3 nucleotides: TGTGCCAGCAGGCGTCGCCAGGCGGGTGGCTACACCTTC. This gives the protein CASRRRQAGGYTF.

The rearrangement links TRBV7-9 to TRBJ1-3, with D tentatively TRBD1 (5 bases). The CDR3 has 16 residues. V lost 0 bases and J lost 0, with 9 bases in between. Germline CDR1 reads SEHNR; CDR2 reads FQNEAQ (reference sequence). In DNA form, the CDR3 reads TGTGCCAGCAGCTTAGCCGGGGGACCCTCTGGAAACACCATATATTTT. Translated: CASSLAGGPSGNTIYF.

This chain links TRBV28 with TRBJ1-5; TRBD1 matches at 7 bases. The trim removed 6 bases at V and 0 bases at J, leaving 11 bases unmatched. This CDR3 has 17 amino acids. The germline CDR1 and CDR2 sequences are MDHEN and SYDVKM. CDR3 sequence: CASSSNRGGISNQPQHF. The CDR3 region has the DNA TGTGCCAGCAGCTCCAACAGGGGTGGCATTAGCAATCAGCCCCAGCATTTT.

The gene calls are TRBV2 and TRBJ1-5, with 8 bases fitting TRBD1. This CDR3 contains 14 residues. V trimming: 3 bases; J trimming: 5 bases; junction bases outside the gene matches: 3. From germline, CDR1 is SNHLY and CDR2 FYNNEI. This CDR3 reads CASSDRGRDQPQHF. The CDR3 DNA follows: TGTGCCAGCAGTGACAGGGGGCGCGATCAGCCCCAGCATTTT.

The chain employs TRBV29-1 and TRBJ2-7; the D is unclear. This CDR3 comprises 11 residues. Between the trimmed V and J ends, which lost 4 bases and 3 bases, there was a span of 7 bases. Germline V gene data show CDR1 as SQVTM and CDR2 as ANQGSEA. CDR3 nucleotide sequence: TGCAGCGTTGTCGGTGGCTACGAGCAGTACTTC. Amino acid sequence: CSVVGGYEQYF.

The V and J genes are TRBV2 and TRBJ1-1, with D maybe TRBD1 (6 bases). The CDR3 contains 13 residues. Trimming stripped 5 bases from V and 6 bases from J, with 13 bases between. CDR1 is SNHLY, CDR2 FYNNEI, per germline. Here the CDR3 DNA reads TGTGCCAGCAGTTTTTTACAGGGTTCTGAAGCTTTCTTT. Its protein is CASSFLQGSEAFF.

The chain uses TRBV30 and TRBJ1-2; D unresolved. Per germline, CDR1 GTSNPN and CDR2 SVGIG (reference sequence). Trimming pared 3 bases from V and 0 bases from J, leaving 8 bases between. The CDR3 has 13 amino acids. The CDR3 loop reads CAWRKQANYGYTF. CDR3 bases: TGTGCCTGGAGGAAGCAGGCTAACTATGGCTACACCTTC.

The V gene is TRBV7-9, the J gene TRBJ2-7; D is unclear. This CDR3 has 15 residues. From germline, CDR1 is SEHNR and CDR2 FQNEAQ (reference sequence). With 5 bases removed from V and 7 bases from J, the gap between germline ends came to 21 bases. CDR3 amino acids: CASSPIRGTYGEQYF. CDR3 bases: TGTGCCAGCAGCCCAATCCGTGGCACCTACGGGGAGCAGTACTTC.

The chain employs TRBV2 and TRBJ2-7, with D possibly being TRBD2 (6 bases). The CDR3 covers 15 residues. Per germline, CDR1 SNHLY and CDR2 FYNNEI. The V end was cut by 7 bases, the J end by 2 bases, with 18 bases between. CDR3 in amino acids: CASNSGDGLTYEQYF. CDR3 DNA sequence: TGTGCCAGCAATTCGGGGGACGGCTTGACCTACGAGCAGTACTTC.

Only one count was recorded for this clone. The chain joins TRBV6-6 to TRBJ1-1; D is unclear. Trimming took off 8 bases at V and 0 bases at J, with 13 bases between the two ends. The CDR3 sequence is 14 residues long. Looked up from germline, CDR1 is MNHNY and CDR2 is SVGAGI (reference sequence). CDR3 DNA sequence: TGTGCCAGCCGCTTATCCGGTATGAACACTGAAGCTTTCTTT. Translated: CASRLSGMNTEAFF.

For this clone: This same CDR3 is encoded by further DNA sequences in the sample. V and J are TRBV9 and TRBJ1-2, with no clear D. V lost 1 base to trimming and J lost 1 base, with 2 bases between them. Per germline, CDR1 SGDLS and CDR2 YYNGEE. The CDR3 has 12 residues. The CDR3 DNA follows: TGTGCCAGCAGCGTACTTAACTATGGCTACACCTTC. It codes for CASSVLNYGYTF.

The DNA for the CDR3 is TGTGCCAGCTCACCCGTCGACAGGGACCCTACCCGTACGCAGTATTTT. It specifies CASSPVDRDPTRTQYF. The V and J genes are TRBV18 and TRBJ2-3; 7 bases match TRBD1. In germline, CDR1 is KGHSH, CDR2 LQKENI. This CDR3 has 16 residues. Trimming cost V 3 bases and J 8 bases; bases outside gene matches: 14.